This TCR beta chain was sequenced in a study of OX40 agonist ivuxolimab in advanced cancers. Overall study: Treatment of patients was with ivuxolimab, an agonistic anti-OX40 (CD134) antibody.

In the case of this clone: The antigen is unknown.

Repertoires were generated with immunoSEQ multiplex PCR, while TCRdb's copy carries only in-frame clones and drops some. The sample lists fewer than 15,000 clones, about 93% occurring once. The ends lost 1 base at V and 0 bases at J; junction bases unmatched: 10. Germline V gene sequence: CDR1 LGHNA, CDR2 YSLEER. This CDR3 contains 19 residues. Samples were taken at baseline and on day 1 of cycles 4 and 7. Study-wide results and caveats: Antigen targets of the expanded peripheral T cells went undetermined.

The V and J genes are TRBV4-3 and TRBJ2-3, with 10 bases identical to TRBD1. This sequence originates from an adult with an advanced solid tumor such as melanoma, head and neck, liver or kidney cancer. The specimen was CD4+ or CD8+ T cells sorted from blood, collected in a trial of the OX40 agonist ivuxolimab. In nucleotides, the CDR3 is TGCGCCAGCAGCCAAGTCCCGGGACAGGGGCCATCTAGCACAGATACGCAGTATTTT. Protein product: CASSQVPGQGPSSTDTQYF.